The 19 T cell receptor beta chains in this list originate from one sample, sequenced in a study of T cells in women clearing cervical HPV infection. Assay used: immunoSEQ multiplex PCR; TCRdb lists only in-frame clones, some missing. The sample data list around 31,000 clones. Material for sequencing was blood buffy coat. These receptors came from a woman aged 18-70 years with a cervical HPV16 infection that either progressed to CIN3+ or cleared (not recorded which).

A remark on this clone: The sequence runs out 3 residues before the end of the CDR3; the remainder is reconstructed from the germline J gene. The genes are TRBV18 and TRBJ1-4, with TRBD1 matching 7 bases. This CDR3 has 13 amino acids. With 5 bases clipped from V and 5 bases from J, the junction kept 2 bases outside the gene matches. Germline assignment: CDR1 KGHSH and CDR2 LQKENI. CDR3 in amino acids: CASSTTGNEKLFF. The part of the CDR3 DNA that was read is TGTGCCAGCTCAACGACAGGGAATGAAAAA. Combining the CDR3 with reference TRBV18 and TRBJ1-4 gives the whole variable domain NAGVMQNPRHLVRRRGQEARLRCSPMKGHSHVYWYRQLPEEGLKFMVYLQKENIIDESGMPKERFSAEFPKEGPSILRIQQVVRGDSAAYFCASSTTGNEKLFFGSGTQLSVL.

Of note for this clone: The CDR3 end lies 3 residues beyond the end of the read and is filled in from the germline J gene. This chain joins TRBV7-2 and TRBJ1-5; D is possibly TRBD1 (6 bases). This CDR3 region has 14 residues. CDR1 and CDR2 (germline): SGHTA, FQGNSA. V was cut by 5 bases and J by 7 bases, with 15 bases left in between. CDR3 DNA, as far as it was read: TGTGCCAGCAGCCCACCAGGGGTGGGGCAGCCC. This codes for CASSPPGVGQP. The entire CDR3 is CASSPPGVGQPQHF.

A remark on this clone: The read ends 3 residues before the CDR3 terminus; that terminus is restored from the germline J gene. V gene TRBV11-2 combines with J gene TRBJ2-5, with D maybe TRBD1 (5 bases). This CDR3 comprises 15 residues. Between the trimmed V and J ends, which lost 0 bases and 4 bases, there was a span of 12 bases. CDR1 and CDR2 from the germline V gene are SGHAT and FQNNGV. CDR3 DNA, as far as it was read: TGTGCCAGCAGCTTAGATCGCAGGGTACGAGAGACC. It translates to CASSLDRRVRET. The whole CDR3 is CASSLDRRVRETQYF. Drawing the rest from reference TRBV11-2 and TRBJ2-5, the complete variable domain is EAGVAQSPRYKIIEKRQSVAFWCNPISGHATLYWYQQILGQGPKLLIQFQNNGVVDDSQLPKDRFSAERLKGVDSTLKIQPAKLEDSAVYLCASSLDRRVRETQYFGPGTRLLVL.

CDR3 sequence: CASSAQTGGLETQYF. The CDR3 DNA, read in part, is TGTGCCAGCAGTGCCCAGACAGGGGGCTTGGAGACC. V is TRBV6-1 and J is TRBJ2-5; 10 bases agree with TRBD1. The sequenced fragment ends 3 residues before the CDR3 boundary, so the rest is inferred from the germline J gene. Looked up from germline, CDR1 is MNHNS and CDR2 is SASEGT. After removal of 4 bases from V and 5 bases from J, the junction contained 7 bases not matched to a gene. This CDR3 spans 15 amino acids.

About this clone: The read stops 3 residues short of the end of the CDR3; the missing end is completed from the germline J gene. J is TRBJ2-4 and V is TRBV30, with 9 bases matching TRBD1. This CDR3 has 13 residues. Germline V gene data show CDR1 as GTSNPN and CDR2 as SVGIG (reference sequence). CDR3 bases read: TGTGCCTGGAGTGAGGGACAGGGTTATGGT. Translated, it gives CAWSEGQGYG. The full-length CDR3 reads as CAWSEGQGYGQYF.

Regarding this clone: The CDR3 end falls 3 residues outside the read, so it is completed with the germline J gene. This chain links TRBV7-2 with TRBJ2-3; TRBD2 might be the D (6 bases). CDR3 length: 13 amino acids. Germline CDR1 reads SGHTA; CDR2 reads FQGNSA. CDR3 bases read: TGTGCCAGCAGCTTATGGGGGGATCAGCCG. Translated: CASSLWGDQP. The CDR3 in full is CASSLWGDQPQYF. Full variable domain (outside the CDR3, taken from reference TRBV7-2 and TRBJ2-3): GAGVSQSPSNKVTEKGKDVELRCDPISGHTALYWYRQSLGQGLEFLIYFQGNSAPDKSGLPSDRFSAERTGGSVSTLTIQRTQQEDSAVYLCASSLWGDQPQYFGPGTRLTVL.

Comment on this clone: The read ends 3 residues early relative to the CDR3; the germline J gene fills the gap. The V and J genes are TRBV7-2 and TRBJ2-2, with D perhaps matching TRBD1 (6 bases). Germline loops: CDR1 SGHTA, CDR2 FQGNSA. This CDR3 is 14 amino acids long. The CDR3 protein is CASSQDRSDEKLFF. The CDR3 bases that were read are TGTGCCAGCAGCCAGGACAGAAGTGATGAAAAG.

Worth noting for this clone: From the germline J gene comes the end of the CDR3, since the read stops 3 residues before it. This chain joins TRBV9 and TRBJ2-3; D not resolved. This CDR3 has 15 residues. Deletions cut 4 bases from V and 1 base from J, with 13 bases between. From germline, CDR1 is SGDLS and CDR2 YYNGEE. The sequenced part of the CDR3 DNA is TGTGCCAGCAGCTTCCCTCCCCTCGGCACAGATACG. Translating it yields CASSFPPLGTDT. The whole CDR3 protein is CASSFPPLGTDTQYF.

CDR3 sequence: CSATYNEKLFF. CDR3 bases read: TGCAGTGCTACCTACAATGAAAAA. This chain joins TRBV20-1 and TRBJ1-4; D remains ambiguous. The CDR3 is cut off 3 residues early in the read; its end comes from the germline J gene. Germline assignment: CDR1 DFQATT and CDR2 SNEGSKA (reference sequence). The V end was cut by 4 bases, the J end by 5 bases, with 5 bases between. The CDR3 is made up of 11 amino acids.

As for this clone: The sequenced fragment ends 3 residues before the CDR3 boundary, so the rest is inferred from the germline J gene. The V gene is TRBV18, the J gene TRBJ2-1; 7 bases map to TRBD1. Germline assignment: CDR1 KGHSH and CDR2 LQKENI. Trimming removed 4 bases from V and 9 bases from J; junction bases left unmatched: 3. The CDR3 contains 12 residues. CDR3 bases read: TGTGCCAGCTCACAGGGGGCAGGTGAG. Translating it yields CASSQGAGE. The complete CDR3 reads CASSQGAGEQFF. The complete variable domain, with remaining parts taken from reference TRBV18 and TRBJ2-1, reads NAGVMQNPRHLVRRRGQEARLRCSPMKGHSHVYWYRQLPEEGLKFMVYLQKENIIDESGMPKERFSAEFPKEGPSILRIQQVVRGDSAAYFCASSQGAGEQFFGPGTRLTVL.

Comment on this clone: The junction departs from germline at one end; a sequencing error may be responsible. The read is 3 residues too short to cover the CDR3 end, so that end is filled in from the germline J gene. The chain combines TRBV4-2 with TRBJ2-5; TRBD1 is a possible D gene (5 bases). This CDR3 region has 11 residues. In germline, CDR1 is LGHNA, CDR2 YNFKEQ. The covered CDR3 bases are TGCGCCAGCTGGACACAAGAGACC. This sequence encodes CASWTQET. The full CDR3 protein reads CASWTQETQYF.

The DNA read from the CDR3 is TGTGCCAGCAGCTCAGGGGGAGATACG. Translated, it gives CASSSGGDT. The complete CDR3 sequence is CASSSGGDTQYF. The chain carries TRBV7-6 and TRBJ2-3, with TRBD1 matching over 7 bases. The read ends 3 residues early relative to the CDR3; the germline J gene fills the gap. V lost 4 bases and J lost 5; bases outside the gene matches: 0. The CDR3 length is 12 residues. Germline lookup yields CDR1 SGHVS and CDR2 FNYEAQ.

A word on this clone: The read falls 3 residues short of the CDR3 end, and the missing part is taken from the germline J gene. This chain uses TRBV7-2 with TRBJ1-2; D is unresolved. Germline CDR1 SGHTA, CDR2 FQGNSA. The CDR3 loop spans 14 amino acids. The covered CDR3 bases are TGTGCCAGCAGCTTATCCTTAATAACAGATACC. This gives the protein CASSLSLITDT. The entire CDR3 protein reads CASSLSLITDTYTF.

To note about this clone: At one end, the junction sequence differs from germline, possibly due to a read error. The read terminates 3 residues before the CDR3 end, so the remaining end is supplied by the germline J gene. This rearrangement joins TRBV7-2 to TRBJ1-5; TRBD1 might be the D (5 bases). The CDR3 sequence is 15 residues long. Germline V gene data show CDR1 as SGHTA and CDR2 as FQGNSA. The covered CDR3 bases are TGTGCCAGCAGGTTAGGGACTGAATCCAATCAGCCC. It translates to CASRLGTESNQP. The full CDR3 reads CASRLGTESNQPQHF.

As regards this clone: The read is 3 residues too short to cover the CDR3 end, so that end is filled in from the germline J gene. The chain carries TRBV19 and TRBJ2-1; TRBD2 matches 9 bases. Germline trimming cut 5 bases from V and 3 bases from J; bases unmatched to any gene: 5. CDR1 is LNHDA, CDR2 SQIVND, per germline (reference sequence). The CDR3 consists of 15 residues. The covered CDR3 bases are TGTGCCAGTAGTTTTAGCGGGAGTGTCTACAATGAG. Amino acid sequence: CASSFSGSVYNE. The whole CDR3 protein reads CASSFSGSVYNEQFF. Using reference TRBV19 and TRBJ2-1 for the parts outside the CDR3, the full variable domain is DGGITQSPKYLFRKEGQNVTLSCEQNLNHDAMYWYRQDPGQGLRLIYYSQIVNDFQKGDIAEGYSVSREKKESFPLTVTSAQKNPTAFYLCASSFSGSVYNEQFFGPGTRLTVL.

A word on this clone: The CDR3 end lies 3 residues beyond the end of the read and is filled in from the germline J gene. The chain recombines TRBV5-1 with TRBJ1-2; D call uncertain. The CDR3 spans 14 residues. CDR1 is SGHRS, CDR2 YFSETQ, per germline. With 0 bases removed from V and 4 bases from J, the gap between germline ends came to 10 bases. Incomplete CDR3 DNA: TGCGCCAGCAGCTTGGCCGCAGGAGCCTATGGC. Translating it yields CASSLAAGAYG. The whole CDR3 reads CASSLAAGAYGYTF.

This chain's CDR3 is CASSLVGGNNSPLHF. The covered CDR3 bases are TGCGCCAGCAGCTTGGTAGGCGGGAATAATTCACCC. The chain has TRBV5-1 and TRBJ1-6; no reliable D call. The read ends 3 residues shy of where the CDR3 ends; the end is completed using the germline J gene. The CDR3 has 15 amino acids. Trimming took 0 bases from V and 5 from J, leaving 9 bases between them. Germline CDR1 SGHRS, CDR2 YFSETQ.

With regard to this clone: The observed sequence ends 3 residues before the CDR3 terminus, with the missing tail filled in from the germline J gene. The chain uses TRBV6-2 or TRBV6-3 and TRBJ1-1, with 11 bases identical to TRBD1. The CDR3 loop spans 15 amino acids. The germline gives CDR1 MNHEY, CDR2 SVGEGT. Trimming took 5 bases from V and 4 from J; bases not matched to a gene: 6. The CDR3 protein is CASSPSGTGGTEAFF. CDR3 DNA (partial): TGTGCCAGCAGTCCTTCCGGGACAGGGGGCACTGAA.

As regards this clone: The read gets to within 3 residues of the CDR3 end, and the germline J gene fills in the rest. The chain has TRBV7-9 and TRBJ2-5; 9 nucleotides agree with TRBD1. The CDR3 length is 15 residues. The trim removed 4 bases at V and 5 bases at J, leaving 8 bases unmatched. From germline, CDR1 is SEHNR and CDR2 FQNEAQ (reference sequence). The DNA read from the CDR3 is TGTGCCAGCAGCTCAATACAGGGGGCTCGGGAGACC. Protein product: CASSSIQGARET. The full CDR3 reads CASSSIQGARETQYF. The whole variable domain, remainder taken from reference TRBV7-9 and TRBJ2-5, is DTGVSQNPRHKITKRGQNVTFRCDPISEHNRLYWYRQTLGQGPEFLTYFQNEAQLEKSRLLSDRFSAERPKGSFSTLEIQRTEQGDSAMYLCASSSIQGARETQYFGPGTRLLVL.